This TCR beta chain originates from a study of blood T cell repertoires in COVID-19. Authors' analysis steps: Estimation of nucleated cell counts relied on the amplification of reference gene primers. This table comes from immunoSEQ multiplex PCR, and its TCRdb copy is limited to in-frame clones, with some not included. The D gene and trimming were derived from the DNA, and the V and J assignments and clone size from that table. The table records 250,000 to 350,000 clones, roughly 83% of them present only once. V dropped 5 bases and J dropped 4 bases, with 14 bases sitting between them. Germline V CDR1 and CDR2: KGHDR, SFDVKD. This CDR3 is built from 15 residues.

This sequence joins TRBV24-1 and TRBJ1-5; weak D call: TRBD1 (6 bases). Sequenced material: peripheral blood. The receptor comes from a human donor with COVID-19, enrolled during active disease. The donor label of this sample is uncertain. The CDR3, as DNA: TGTGCCACCAGTGCCACGGGACAAACTAATCAGCCCCAGCATTTT. It yields the protein CATSATGQTNQPQHF.